This TCR beta chain was documented in a study of T cells after yellow fever vaccination. Background on the study: Each low-cell-number fraction was prepared by means of SMART-Seq v4 Ultra Low Input.

This CDR3 has 15 amino acids. Germline CDR1 SSHAT, CDR2 FNYEAQ (reference sequence). V was cut by 11 bases and J by 0 bases, with 17 bases left in between. Study outcomes and limitations: After the booster, approximately 96% of CD4 and approximately 87% of CD8 primary-response clones were re-detected. Compared with primary, the secondary response was weaker and peaked at day 5, not 15.

About this clonotype: What it binds is unknown.

Template-switching 5'RACE yielded the TCR cDNA; a universal primer site and UMIs were added in the process. Via MiXCR, TCRdb re-called the 5' RACE reads, giving one row per CDR3 protein. The data contain approximately 450,000 distinct CDR3 sequences, under 20% of them seen just once; the ten biggest clones take up roughly a sixth. The V gene is TRBV7-7, the J gene TRBJ2-1; unclear D gene. The origin of this receptor is a man younger than 30 who received the YFV17D yellow fever vaccine. The source material was PBMCs, sampled before the yellow fever booster vaccination. The CDR3 region is CAEAPLPSSYNEQFF. DNA for the CDR3: TGTGCCGAAGCACCCCTCCCGAGCTCCTACAATGAGCAGTTCTTC.